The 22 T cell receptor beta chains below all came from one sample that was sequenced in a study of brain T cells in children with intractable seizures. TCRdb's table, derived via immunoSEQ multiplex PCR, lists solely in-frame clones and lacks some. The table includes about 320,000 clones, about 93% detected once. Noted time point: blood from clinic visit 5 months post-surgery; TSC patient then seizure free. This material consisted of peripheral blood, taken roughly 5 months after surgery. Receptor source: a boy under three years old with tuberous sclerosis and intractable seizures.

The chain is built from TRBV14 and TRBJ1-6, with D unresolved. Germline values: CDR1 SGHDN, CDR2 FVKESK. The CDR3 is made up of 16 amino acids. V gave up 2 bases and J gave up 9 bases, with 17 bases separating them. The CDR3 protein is CASSQFVSRELSPLHF. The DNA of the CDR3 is TGTGCCAGCAGCCAATTCGTGAGCAGAGAACTTTCACCCCTCCACTTT.

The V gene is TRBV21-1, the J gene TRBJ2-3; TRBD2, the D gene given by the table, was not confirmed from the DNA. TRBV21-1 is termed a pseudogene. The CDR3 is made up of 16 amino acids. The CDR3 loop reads CASSPPPRGATDTQYF. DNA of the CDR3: TGTGCCAGCAGTCCCCCTCCCCGGGGAGCAACAGATACGCAGTATTTT.

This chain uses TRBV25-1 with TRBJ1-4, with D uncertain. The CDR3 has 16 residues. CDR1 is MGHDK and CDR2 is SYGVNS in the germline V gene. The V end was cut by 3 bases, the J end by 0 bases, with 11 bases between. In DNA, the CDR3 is TGTGCCAGCAGTGATCCTTCGAGTGCAACTAATGAAAAACTGTTTTTT. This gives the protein CASSDPSSATNEKLFF.

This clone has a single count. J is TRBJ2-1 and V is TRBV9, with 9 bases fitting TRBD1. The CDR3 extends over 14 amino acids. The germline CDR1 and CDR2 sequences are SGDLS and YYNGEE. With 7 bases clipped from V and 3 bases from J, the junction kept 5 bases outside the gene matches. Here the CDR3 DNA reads TGTGCCAGCTCACAGGGGGCCGGCTACAATGAGCAGTTCTTC. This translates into CASSQGAGYNEQFF. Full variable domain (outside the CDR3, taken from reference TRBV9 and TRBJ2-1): DSGVTQTPKHLITATGQRVTLRCSPRSGDLSVYWYQQSLDQGLQFLIQYYNGEERAKGNILERFSAQQFPDLHSELNLSSLELGDSALYFCASSQGAGYNEQFFGPGTRLTVL.

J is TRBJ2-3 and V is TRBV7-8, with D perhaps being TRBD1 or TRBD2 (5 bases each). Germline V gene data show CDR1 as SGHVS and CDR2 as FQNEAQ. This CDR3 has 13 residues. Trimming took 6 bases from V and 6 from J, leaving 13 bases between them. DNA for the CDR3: TGTGCCAGCAGACCCGTCGGGGCGGATACGCAGTATTTT. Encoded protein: CASRPVGADTQYF.

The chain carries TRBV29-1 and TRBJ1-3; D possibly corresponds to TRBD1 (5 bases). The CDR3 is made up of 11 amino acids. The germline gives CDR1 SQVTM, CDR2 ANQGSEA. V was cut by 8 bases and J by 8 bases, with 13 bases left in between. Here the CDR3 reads CSSIEGDTIYF. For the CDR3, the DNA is TGCAGCTCAATCGAAGGGGACACCATATATTTT.

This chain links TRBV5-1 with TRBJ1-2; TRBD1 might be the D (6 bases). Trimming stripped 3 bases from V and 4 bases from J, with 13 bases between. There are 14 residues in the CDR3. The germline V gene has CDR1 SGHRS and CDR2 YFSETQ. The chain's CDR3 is CASSSDRSSYGYTF. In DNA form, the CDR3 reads TGCGCCAGCAGCTCCGACAGGTCTTCCTATGGCTACACCTTC.

CDR3 residues: CASTRTGVDSNQPQHF. DNA for the CDR3: TGTGCCAGCACCAGGACAGGCGTTGATAGCAATCAGCCCCAGCATTTT. The V call is TRBV9, the J call TRBJ1-5; TRBD1 agrees at 7 bases. V shed 6 bases and J 0 bases; nucleotides not matched to a gene: 9. This CDR3 has 16 amino acids. The germline gives CDR1 SGDLS, CDR2 YYNGEE.

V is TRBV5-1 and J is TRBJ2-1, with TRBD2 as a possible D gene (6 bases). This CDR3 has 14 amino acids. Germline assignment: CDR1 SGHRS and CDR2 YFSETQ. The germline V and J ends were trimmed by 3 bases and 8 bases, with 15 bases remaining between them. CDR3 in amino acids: CASSSLSEGHEQFF. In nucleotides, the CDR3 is TGCGCCAGCAGCTCCCTATCGGAGGGCCATGAGCAGTTCTTC.

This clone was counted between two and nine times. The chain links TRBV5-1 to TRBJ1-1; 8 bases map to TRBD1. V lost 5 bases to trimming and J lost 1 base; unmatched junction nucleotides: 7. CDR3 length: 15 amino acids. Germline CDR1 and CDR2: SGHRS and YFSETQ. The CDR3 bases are TGCGCCAGCAGTGAAATTGGGACAGGGAACACTGAAGCTTTCTTT. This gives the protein CASSEIGTGNTEAFF.

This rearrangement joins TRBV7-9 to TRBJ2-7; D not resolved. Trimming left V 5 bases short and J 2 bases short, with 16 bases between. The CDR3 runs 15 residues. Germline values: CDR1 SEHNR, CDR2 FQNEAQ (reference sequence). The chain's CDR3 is CASSPDPPAPYEQYF. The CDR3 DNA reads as TGTGCCAGCAGCCCGGACCCACCAGCCCCCTACGAGCAGTACTTC.

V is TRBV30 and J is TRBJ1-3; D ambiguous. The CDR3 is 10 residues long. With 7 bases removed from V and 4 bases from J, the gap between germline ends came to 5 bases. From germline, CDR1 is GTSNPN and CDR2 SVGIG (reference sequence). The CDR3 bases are TGTGCCTCCGACGGAAACACCATATATTTT. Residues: CASDGNTIYF. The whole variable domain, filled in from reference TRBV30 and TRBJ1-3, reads SQTIHQWPATLVQPVGSPLSLECTVEGTSNPNLYWYRQAAGRGLQLLFYSVGIGQISSEVPQNLSASRPQDRQFILSSKKLLLSDSGFYLCASDGNTIYFGEGSWLTVV.

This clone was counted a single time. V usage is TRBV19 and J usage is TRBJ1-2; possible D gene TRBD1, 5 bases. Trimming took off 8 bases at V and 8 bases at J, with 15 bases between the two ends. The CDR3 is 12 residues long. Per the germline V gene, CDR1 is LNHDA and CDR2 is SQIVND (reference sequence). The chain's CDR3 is CASGRVRQGYTF. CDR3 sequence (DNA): TGTGCCAGTGGCAGGGTACGGCAAGGCTACACCTTC.

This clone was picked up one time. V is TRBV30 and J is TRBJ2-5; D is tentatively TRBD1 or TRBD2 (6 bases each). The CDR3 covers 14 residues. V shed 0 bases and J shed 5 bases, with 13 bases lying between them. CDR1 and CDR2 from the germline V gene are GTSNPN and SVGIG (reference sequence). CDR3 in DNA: TGTGCCTGGAGTGTAGCCGGGGGCGGGGAGACCCAGTACTTC. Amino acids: CAWSVAGGGETQYF.

The CDR3 DNA is TGCGCCAGCAGCCAAGATTGGGCGGGAGGGCTCGAGCAGTACTTC. Protein sequence: CASSQDWAGGLEQYF. This chain links TRBV4-1 with TRBJ2-7, with 9 bases fitting TRBD2. CDR3 length equals 15 residues. Trimming at V came to 0 bases and at J to 6 bases, leaving 6 bases not matched to a gene. Germline values: CDR1 MGHRA, CDR2 YSYEKL.

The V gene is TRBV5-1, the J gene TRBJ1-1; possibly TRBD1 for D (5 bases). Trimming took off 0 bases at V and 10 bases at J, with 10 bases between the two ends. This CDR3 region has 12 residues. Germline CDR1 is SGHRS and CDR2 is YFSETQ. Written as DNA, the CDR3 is TGCGCCAGCAGCTTGGAGGGGCAGGGAGCTTTCTTT. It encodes CASSLEGQGAFF. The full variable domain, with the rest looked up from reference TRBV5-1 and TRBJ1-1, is KAGVTQTPRYLIKTRGQQVTLSCSPISGHRSVSWYQQTPGQGLQFLFEYFSETQRNKGNFPGRFSGRQFSNSRSEMNVSTLELGDSALYLCASSLEGQGAFFGQGTRLTVV.

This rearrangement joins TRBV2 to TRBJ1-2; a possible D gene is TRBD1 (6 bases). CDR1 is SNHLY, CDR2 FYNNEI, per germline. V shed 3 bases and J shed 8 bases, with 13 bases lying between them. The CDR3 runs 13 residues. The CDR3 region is CASSERGAFGYTF. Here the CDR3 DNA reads TGTGCCAGCAGTGAGCGGGGGGCCTTCGGCTACACCTTC.

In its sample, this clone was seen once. The CDR3 bases are TGTGCCAGTAGTATTCGGCCGAGGGGGCGCGGTAATGGCTACACCTTC. Translated: CASSIRPRGRGNGYTF. This rearrangement joins TRBV19 to TRBJ1-2, with 7 nucleotides matching TRBD1. Germline values: CDR1 LNHDA, CDR2 SQIVND (reference sequence). V shed 3 bases, J shed 6 bases, and the junction held 13 bases outside the gene matches. The CDR3 covers 16 residues.

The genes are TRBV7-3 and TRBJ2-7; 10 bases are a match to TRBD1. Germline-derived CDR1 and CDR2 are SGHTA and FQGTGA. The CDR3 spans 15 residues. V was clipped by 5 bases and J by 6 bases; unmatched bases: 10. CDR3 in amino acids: CASSKETGGGFEQYF. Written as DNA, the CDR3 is TGTGCCAGCAGCAAAGAGACAGGGGGCGGGTTCGAGCAGTACTTC.

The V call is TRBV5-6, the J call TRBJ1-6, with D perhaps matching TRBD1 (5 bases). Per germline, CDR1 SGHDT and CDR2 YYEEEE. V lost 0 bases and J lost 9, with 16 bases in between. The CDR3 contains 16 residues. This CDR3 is CASSLGELRRGSPLHF. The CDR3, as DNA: TGTGCCAGCAGCTTGGGGGAGCTCAGGAGGGGTTCACCCCTCCACTTT.

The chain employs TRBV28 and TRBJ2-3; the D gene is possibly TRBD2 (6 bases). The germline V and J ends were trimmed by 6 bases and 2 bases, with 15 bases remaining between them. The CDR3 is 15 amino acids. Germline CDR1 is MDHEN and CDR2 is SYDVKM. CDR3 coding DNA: TGTGCCAGCAGGACCGCGGGGTTCTACACAGATACGCAGTATTTT. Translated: CASRTAGFYTDTQYF.

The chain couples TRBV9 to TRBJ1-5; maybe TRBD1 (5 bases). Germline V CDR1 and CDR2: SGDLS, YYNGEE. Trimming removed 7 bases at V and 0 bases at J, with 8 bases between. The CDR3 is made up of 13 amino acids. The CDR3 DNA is TGTGCCAGCGGGGGGAATAGCAATCAGCCCCAGCATTTT. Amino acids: CASGGNSNQPQHF.